The next 25 T cell receptor beta chains were all read from a single sample in a study of T cells in Graves' hyperthyroidism and ophthalmopathy. Amplified TCR beta CDR3 regions came from RNA transcripts. The HTBI set primed first-round TCR CDR3 RT-PCR. From the multiplex PCR reads, TCRdb called clonotypes with MiXCR, one entry per CDR3 protein. Among 350,000 or so distinct CDR3 sequences listed, approximately 18% were seen once. What was sequenced was blood. The receptors derive from a woman aged 40 to 50 with Graves' ophthalmopathy.

The chain couples TRBV6-1 to TRBJ1-1, with TRBD1 identical over 9 bases. There are 16 residues in the CDR3. The trim removed 6 bases at V and 1 base at J, leaving 9 bases unmatched. The germline CDR1 and CDR2 sequences are MNHNS and SASEGT. The CDR3 region has the DNA TGTGCCAGCAGCCTGGACAGGGGCGCCACGAACACTGAAGCTTTCTTT. As protein: CASSLDRGATNTEAFF.

This clonotype showed up many times. The chain employs TRBV6-1 and TRBJ2-7; 9 bases are a match to TRBD1. The CDR3 covers 13 residues. V shed 6 bases, J shed 6 bases, and the junction held 6 bases outside the gene matches. Germline CDR1 is MNHNS and CDR2 is SASEGT. CDR3 in DNA: TGTGCCAGCAGCGATAACAGGGGGCGCGAGCAGTACTTC. This encodes CASSDNRGREQYF.

This clonotype was counted many times. The rearrangement joins TRBV10-2 to TRBJ2-7; D is unresolved. CDR1 and CDR2 from the germline V gene are WSHSY and SAAADI. With 1 base removed from V and 7 bases from J, the gap between germline ends came to 8 bases. The CDR3 contains 12 residues. This CDR3 reads CASSEYSGEQYF. The CDR3, as DNA: TGCGCCAGCAGTGAGTATTCCGGGGAGCAGTACTTC.

This clonotype has ten or more counts. The chain carries TRBV28 and TRBJ1-5, with TRBD1 matching over 9 bases. The CDR3 runs 17 residues. Germline CDR1 MDHEN, CDR2 SYDVKM. V was clipped by 6 bases and J by 4 bases; unmatched bases: 13. DNA for the CDR3: TGTGCCAGCAGCGAACGGGGGGACAGGGACCGGAATCAGCCCCAGCATTTT. The encoded protein is CASSERGDRDRNQPQHF.

This clonotype was observed many times. V is TRBV20-1 and J is TRBJ1-2; unclear D gene. V lost 5 bases and J 0 bases, leaving 16 bases between the germline ends. Germline loops: CDR1 DFQATT, CDR2 SNEGSKA (reference sequence). CDR3 length: 15 residues. The CDR3 DNA sequence: TGCAGTGCTGATTCGGCAGGCGGAACTAACTATGGCTACACCTTC. Translated, it gives CSADSAGGTNYGYTF.

This clonotype was found many times. The rearrangement joins TRBV19 to TRBJ2-6, with no clear D. The V gene's germline CDR1 is LNHDA and CDR2 SQIVND (reference sequence). CDR3 length: 17 residues. V dropped 10 bases and J dropped 4 bases, with 23 bases sitting between them. The CDR3, as DNA: TGTGCCACCCAAGAGGACGGCAGCAGAATCGGGGCCAACGTCCTGACTTTC. Its protein product is CATQEDGSRIGANVLTF.

In its sample, this clonotype was seen many times. This sequence joins TRBV7-2 and TRBJ1-1, with a possible D match to TRBD1 (6 bases). Germline loops: CDR1 SGHTA, CDR2 FQGNSA. The CDR3 spans 15 residues. Trimming left V 5 bases short and J 0 bases short, with 13 bases between. The CDR3 region is CASSQNGQLNTEAFF. The CDR3 DNA reads TGTGCCAGCAGCCAAAATGGACAGTTGAACACTGAAGCTTTCTTT.

Ten or more counts support this clonotype. Since a much larger clone is just one base distant, this may be a read error. This chain joins TRBV12-3 or TRBV12-4 and TRBJ2-7; TRBD2 matches at 11 bases. This CDR3 has 14 amino acids. The CDR3 DNA reads as TGTGCCAGCAGCCCGCCGGGACTAGCGGACGAGCAGCACTTC. This codes for CASSPPGLADEQHF.

This clonotype was found many times. The chain is built from TRBV28 and TRBJ2-5; 10 nucleotides match TRBD2. Per the germline V gene, CDR1 is MDHEN and CDR2 is SYDVKM. The CDR3 extends over 14 amino acids. Trimming removed 7 bases from V and 5 bases from J; junction bases left unmatched: 7. The CDR3 sequence: CASTGASGSETQYF. CDR3 nucleotides: TGTGCCAGCACCGGGGCTAGCGGGAGTGAGACCCAGTACTTC.

This clonotype was recorded at least ten times. The chain links TRBV12-3 or TRBV12-4 to TRBJ2-5, with 11 bases lining up with TRBD1. CDR3 size: 15 residues. The trim removed 6 bases at V and 5 bases at J, leaving 8 bases unmatched. The CDR3 region has the DNA TGTGCCAGCAGCCCAGGACAGGGGGCGGGGGAGACCCAGTACTTC. Encoded protein: CASSPGQGAGETQYF.

This clonotype came up many times. The chain carries TRBV30 and TRBJ2-7; TRBD2 agrees at 8 bases. Germline values: CDR1 GTSNPN, CDR2 SVGIG (reference sequence). After removal of 4 bases from V and 2 bases from J, the junction contained 7 bases not matched to a gene. The CDR3 consists of 14 residues. CDR3: CAWIGTSGAYEQYF. Here the CDR3 DNA reads TGTGCCTGGATCGGGACTAGTGGGGCCTACGAGCAGTACTTC.

The J gene is TRBJ2-7, the V gene TRBV7-2; 7 nucleotides line up with TRBD1. The CDR3 sequence is 14 residues long. Germline V lookup: CDR1 SGHTA, CDR2 FQGNSA. V shed 5 bases and J 2 bases; nucleotides not matched to a gene: 6. DNA of the CDR3: TGTGCCAGCAGCGAGCCGACAGGGACCTACGAGCAGTACTTC. This translates into CASSEPTGTYEQYF.

This clonotype was counted many times. This rearrangement joins TRBV11-1 to TRBJ2-7, with 9 positions matching TRBD1. The J segment lost 1 base and the V segment lost 5 bases, leaving 6 bases of the junction unmatched. Germline V gene data show CDR1 as SGHAT and CDR2 as FQDESV (reference sequence). The CDR3 loop spans 15 amino acids. The CDR3 sequence is CASSNDGTGSYEQYF. In DNA, the CDR3 is TGTGCCAGCAGCAACGACGGGACAGGGTCCTACGAGCAGTACTTC.

In this sample, this clonotype turned up many times. V gene TRBV6-1 combines with J gene TRBJ2-2; a possible D gene is TRBD1 (5 bases). The germline V gene encodes CDR1 MNHNS and CDR2 SASEGT. Trimming took 6 bases from V and 5 from J, leaving 16 bases between them. This CDR3 has 15 amino acids. The CDR3 bases are TGTGCCAGCAGAATCGGACACGGAGAAACCGGGGAGCTGTTTTTT. Translation gives CASRIGHGETGELFF.

Turning to this clonotype: Possible read error: a much larger clone is one base away. CDR3 sequence reads: CSVVGTGFEQSF. CDR3 DNA sequence: TGCAGCGTTGTGGGGACAGGGTTCGAGCAGTCCTTC. This chain links TRBV29-1 with TRBJ2-7; 9 nucleotides line up with TRBD1. The CDR3 sequence is 12 residues long. CDR1 and CDR2 (germline): SQVTM, ANQGSEA.

There are many counts of this clonotype. The chain links TRBV12-3 or TRBV12-4 to TRBJ2-5, with D possibly being TRBD2 (5 bases). Deletions cut 3 bases from V and 4 bases from J, with 12 bases between. CDR3 size: 14 residues. The CDR3 DNA sequence: TGTGCCAGCAGTTTTTTTTCTCGGGGAGAGACCCAGTACTTC. Its translation: CASSFFSRGETQYF.

This clonotype has just one count. This rearrangement joins TRBV2 to TRBJ2-7; TRBD2 aligns across 14 bases. The CDR3 totals 13 residues. The V segment lost 11 bases and the J segment 6 bases; nucleotides outside the gene matches: 6. The germline gives CDR1 SNHLY, CDR2 FYNNEI. The CDR3 DNA sequence: TGTGCCGGGGGACTAGCGGGAGAGGCCGAGCAGTACTTC. Amino acids: CAGGLAGEAEQYF.

This clonotype appeared many times. J is TRBJ1-2 and V is TRBV28, with D tentatively TRBD1 (6 bases). This CDR3 is 15 amino acids long. Trimming shortened V by 5 bases and J by 7 bases, and 20 bases separated the two germline ends. Germline values: CDR1 MDHEN, CDR2 SYDVKM. The CDR3 protein is CASSPSTGTNLGYTF. The CDR3 DNA follows: TGTGCCAGCAGTCCATCAACCGGGACAAACCTTGGCTACACCTTC.

This clonotype was counted at least ten times. The chain carries TRBV5-1 and TRBJ1-1; a possible D gene is TRBD1 (5 bases). Trimming cost V 0 bases and J 3 bases, with 9 bases left between them. Germline CDR1 is SGHRS and CDR2 is YFSETQ. This CDR3 is built from 14 residues. CDR3 protein: CASSLGGADTEAFF. The CDR3 DNA reads as TGCGCCAGCAGCTTGGGAGGGGCCGACACTGAAGCTTTCTTT.

In its sample, this clonotype was seen many times. The rearrangement joins TRBV6-2 or TRBV6-3 to TRBJ2-4; D gene ambiguous. CDR1 MNHEY and CDR2 SVGEGT come from the germline V gene. The CDR3 runs to 17 residues. With 5 bases removed from V and 8 bases from J, the gap between germline ends came to 25 bases. The CDR3 protein is CASSATTILGMVDIQYF. The CDR3, as DNA: TGTGCCAGCAGTGCAACTACAATACTCGGTATGGTTGACATTCAGTACTTC.

This clonotype has ten or more counts. This rearrangement joins TRBV28 to TRBJ1-5; D uncertain. V was cut by 2 bases and J by 7 bases, with 9 bases left in between. Germline loops: CDR1 MDHEN, CDR2 SYDVKM. The CDR3 has 13 residues. The CDR3 sequence is CASSLVRSQPQHF. The CDR3 DNA reads TGTGCCAGCAGTTTAGTCAGATCCCAGCCCCAGCATTTT.

In its sample, this clonotype was seen a few times. Written as DNA, the CDR3 is TGCGCCAGCAGTGAGTCACGCGGGACAGGGAGGGAGACCCAGTACTTC. Amino acids: CASSESRGTGRETQYF. The rearrangement joins TRBV10-2 to TRBJ2-5; 9 nucleotides match TRBD1. CDR3 size: 16 residues. V gave up 0 bases and J gave up 5 bases; unmatched junction bases: 7. Per the germline V gene, CDR1 is WSHSY and CDR2 is SAAADI.

This clonotype was seen many times. This chain connects TRBV20-1 to TRBJ2-7; 11 bases line up with TRBD2. Germline-derived CDR1 and CDR2 are DFQATT and SNEGSKA (reference sequence). The CDR3 loop spans 14 amino acids. Germline trimming cut 6 bases from V and 5 bases from J; bases unmatched to any gene: 9. For the CDR3, the DNA is TGCAGTGCACCAACTAGCGGGAGTATCCACGAGCAGTACTTC. Its translation is CSAPTSGSIHEQYF.

The sample holds many counts of this clonotype. This chain connects TRBV20-1 to TRBJ2-7; D uncertain. The germline V and J ends were trimmed by 0 bases and 0 bases, with 6 bases remaining between them. Germline V gene sequence: CDR1 DFQATT, CDR2 SNEGSKA (reference sequence). The CDR3 loop spans 13 amino acids. CDR3 sequence (DNA): TGCAGTGCTAGAGATGTGGGCTCCTACGAGCAGTACTTC. Protein product: CSARDVGSYEQYF.

This clonotype was picked up many times. V and J are TRBV7-2 and TRBJ1-2; no firm D call. V lost 2 bases and J lost 8, with 9 bases in between. Germline CDR1 reads SGHTA; CDR2 reads FQGNSA. This CDR3 comprises 12 residues. In nucleotides, the CDR3 is TGTGCCAGCAGCTTAACTCTGGGAGGCTACACCTTC. Amino acids: CASSLTLGGYTF. The whole variable domain, filled in from reference TRBV7-2 and TRBJ1-2, reads GAGVSQSPSNKVTEKGKDVELRCDPISGHTALYWYRQSLGQGLEFLIYFQGNSAPDKSGLPSDRFSAERTGGSVSTLTIQRTQQEDSAVYLCASSLTLGGYTFGSGTRLTVV.